This passage covers 22 T cell receptor beta chains from one sample sequenced in a study of beta chain features in type 1 diabetes. General study points: Moderate but significant shortening of TCRB CDR3s was recorded in all four CD4+ subsets from Type 1 diabetes patients.

Antigens for these TCRs are unknown. What was sequenced were expressed TCRB transcripts, since all of the isolated RNA had been reverse transcribed. Data came from immunoSEQ multiplex PCR; TCRdb stores just in-frame clones and leaves some out. The repertoire consists of more than 200,000 clones, with about a sixth occurring once and the leading ten covering about 0.08%. The sequenced material came from naive CD4+ T cells from blood. The receptor set was obtained from a man aged 25-40 years with type 1 diabetes.

The CDR3 loop reads CASSGTEEKLFF. CDR3 nucleotides: TGTGCCAGCAGTGGGACAGAGGAAAAACTGTTTTTT. V is TRBV2 and J is TRBJ1-4; possibly TRBD1 for D (6 bases). The germline V and J ends were trimmed by 4 bases and 8 bases, with 8 bases remaining between them. The germline gives CDR1 SNHLY, CDR2 FYNNEI. This CDR3 is 12 amino acids long.

This clone was seen a few times. This chain joins TRBV5-4 and TRBJ2-5; weak D call: TRBD1 (6 bases). The CDR3 spans 14 residues. Germline V gene lookup returns CDR1 SGHNT and CDR2 YYREEE (reference sequence). Trimming took off 5 bases at V and 0 bases at J, with 11 bases between the two ends. CDR3 bases: TGTGCCAGCAGGGAGCAGGGGTACCAAGAGACCCAGTACTTC. This codes for CASREQGYQETQYF.

V is TRBV6-6 and J is TRBJ1-4; weak D call: TRBD1 (6 bases). Germline V gene data show CDR1 as MNHNY and CDR2 as SVGAGI (reference sequence). The CDR3 extends over 12 amino acids. Trimming shortened V by 9 bases and J by 11 bases, and 16 bases separated the two germline ends. CDR3 region: CASSQGLGKLFF. DNA for the CDR3: TGTGCCAGTTCACAGGGACTGGGCAAACTGTTTTTT.

This chain joins TRBV7-9 and TRBJ1-5; D not certain. Trimming stripped 4 bases from V and 6 bases from J, with 7 bases between. Germline V gene sequence: CDR1 SEHNR, CDR2 FQNEAQ (reference sequence). This CDR3 spans 12 amino acids. The CDR3 here is CASSSSSQPQHF. CDR3 nucleotides: TGTGCCAGCAGCTCCTCAAGTCAGCCCCAGCATTTT.

The chain employs TRBV28 and TRBJ2-6, with D maybe TRBD1 (6 bases). There are 18 residues in the CDR3. V shed 3 bases and J shed 0 bases, with 15 bases lying between them. Per germline, CDR1 MDHEN and CDR2 SYDVKM. CDR3 loop: CASSFLGQVSSGANVLTF. The CDR3 nucleotides read TGTGCCAGCAGTTTTTTGGGACAAGTTTCCTCTGGGGCCAACGTCCTGACTTTC. Filled out from reference TRBV28 and TRBJ2-6, the complete variable domain reads DVKVTQSSRYLVKRTGEKVFLECVQDMDHENMFWYRQDPGLGLRLIYFSYDVKMKEKGDIPEGYSVSREKKERFSLILESASTNQTSMYLCASSFLGQVSSGANVLTFGAGSRLTVL.

This clone was detected a few times. This chain links TRBV27 with TRBJ2-3; maybe TRBD2 (6 bases). Germline V gene sequence: CDR1 MNHEY, CDR2 SMNVEV (reference sequence). This CDR3 is built from 14 residues. V was pared by 2 bases and J by 1 base, with 7 bases between. The CDR3 spells CASSLQRGTDTQYF. In DNA form, the CDR3 reads TGTGCCAGCAGTTTACAGCGGGGCACAGATACGCAGTATTTT.

Points on this clone: Other DNA sequences within the sample encode an identical CDR3. This chain connects TRBV7-9 to TRBJ2-1; D is unresolved. This CDR3 comprises 11 residues. Germline loops: CDR1 SEHNR, CDR2 FQNEAQ (reference sequence). Trimming shortened V by 3 bases and J by 7 bases, and 4 bases separated the two germline ends. The CDR3: CASSFSNEQFF. The CDR3 DNA reads as TGTGCCAGCAGCTTTTCTAATGAGCAGTTCTTC.

There are a few counts of this clone. As DNA, the CDR3 is TGCAGCGGGGGACTAGCGCAGACAGATACGCAGTATTTT. This sequence encodes CSGGLAQTDTQYF. V gene TRBV29-1 combines with J gene TRBJ2-3, with 10 bases aligning to TRBD2. The germline V gene encodes CDR1 SQVTM and CDR2 ANQGSEA. J was trimmed by 3 bases and V by 7 bases; bases with no gene match: 4. The CDR3 has 13 amino acids.

This clone was observed a handful of times. The chain carries TRBV6-5 and TRBJ2-7; 9 positions agree with TRBD1. The germline CDR1 and CDR2 sequences are MNHEY and SVGAGI. Trimming cost V 6 bases and J 3 bases; bases outside gene matches: 3. There are 13 residues in the CDR3. The CDR3 loop is CASRQTGGYEQYF. In nucleotides, the CDR3 is TGTGCCAGCAGACAGACAGGGGGCTACGAGCAGTACTTC.

This clone was recorded once. Within the sample, other DNA sequences also encode this same CDR3. The chain links TRBV29-1 to TRBJ1-1; 7 positions agree with TRBD1. CDR3 size: 13 residues. Germline loops: CDR1 SQVTM, CDR2 ANQGSEA. The V gene end was trimmed by 3 bases and the J gene end by 2 bases; junction bases not matched to a gene: 3. CDR3 DNA: TGCAGCGTTGACCGGACAGGTAACACTGAAGCTTTCTTT. Encoded protein: CSVDRTGNTEAFF.

This clone turned up a few times. This sequence joins TRBV7-2 and TRBJ1-2, with TRBD1 identical over 8 bases. The germline V gene has CDR1 SGHTA and CDR2 FQGNSA. V was pared by 3 bases and J by 5 bases, with 5 bases of the junction left unmatched. The CDR3 spans 14 residues. The CDR3 DNA reads TGTGCCAGCAGCTTTGACAGGGGAGAATATGGCTACACCTTC. It codes for CASSFDRGEYGYTF.

The CDR3 loop reads CSVVNEKLFF. Written as DNA, the CDR3 is TGCAGCGTTGTGAATGAAAAACTGTTTTTT. The chain carries TRBV29-1 and TRBJ1-4; D is undetermined. CDR1 is SQVTM and CDR2 is ANQGSEA in the germline V gene. Deletions cut 4 bases from V and 5 bases from J, with 2 bases between. This CDR3 has 10 amino acids. Filled out from reference TRBV29-1 and TRBJ1-4, the complete variable domain reads SAVISQKPSRDICQRGTSLTIQCQVDSQVTMMFWYRQQPGQSLTLIATANQGSEATYESGFVIDKFPISRPNLTFSTLTVSNMSPEDSSIYLCSVVNEKLFFGSGTQLSVL.

A few counts support this clone. V and J are TRBV25-1 and TRBJ2-5; no firm D call. There are 13 residues in the CDR3. V lost 4 bases and J lost 0, with 6 bases in between. Germline V CDR1 and CDR2: MGHDK, SYGVNS. The CDR3 DNA follows: TGTGCCAGCAGTGGCACAAACCAAGAGACCCAGTACTTC. This gives the protein CASSGTNQETQYF.

The gene calls are TRBV28 and TRBJ2-1, with TRBD2 matching 7 bases. V trimming: 6 bases; J trimming: 4 bases; junction bases outside the gene matches: 12. Germline V gene data show CDR1 as MDHEN and CDR2 as SYDVKM. The CDR3 extends over 16 amino acids. This CDR3 is CASSEPGTTRYNEQFF. The CDR3 DNA sequence: TGTGCCAGCAGCGAACCCGGGACTACCCGATACAATGAGCAGTTCTTC.

This clone was counted a few times. The chain employs TRBV18 and TRBJ2-5, with D maybe TRBD1 (5 bases). The V end was cut by 4 bases, the J end by 5 bases, with 17 bases between. The CDR3 runs 15 residues. Germline V gene sequence: CDR1 KGHSH, CDR2 LQKENI. The CDR3 here is CASSRGWAGQETQYF. The DNA for the CDR3 is TGTGCCAGCTCACGCGGTTGGGCAGGGCAGGAGACCCAGTACTTC.

This clone was observed a handful of times. The chain uses TRBV7-2 and TRBJ2-5, with D possibly matching TRBD1 (6 bases). The CDR3 consists of 15 residues. Deletions cut 5 bases from V and 2 bases from J, with 15 bases between. Germline-derived CDR1 and CDR2 are SGHTA and FQGNSA. DNA for the CDR3: TGTGCCAGCAGCCCAGGGACACTCCTGCAAGAGACCCAGTACTTC. Its protein product is CASSPGTLLQETQYF.

This rearrangement joins TRBV9 to TRBJ2-3, with 8 bases matching TRBD2. The ends lost 0 bases at V and 0 bases at J; junction bases unmatched: 6. Germline V gene data show CDR1 as SGDLS and CDR2 as YYNGEE. CDR3 length: 17 amino acids. DNA of the CDR3: TGTGCCAGCAGCGTAGAGGGTAGCGGGGCTAGCACAGATACGCAGTATTTT. It codes for CASSVEGSGASTDTQYF.

This clone was observed a few times. The chain is built from TRBV20-1 and TRBJ1-5; no clear D gene. The CDR3 is 11 residues long. V lost 1 base to trimming and J lost 8 bases, with 6 bases between them. CDR1 is DFQATT, CDR2 SNEGSKA, per germline (reference sequence). CDR3 sequence: CSARGTKPQHF. The CDR3 nucleotides are TGCAGTGCTAGAGGTACTAAGCCCCAGCATTTT.

The J gene is TRBJ2-1, the V gene TRBV19; TRBD1 agrees at 7 bases. CDR3 size: 12 residues. Germline V lookup: CDR1 LNHDA, CDR2 SQIVND (reference sequence). J lost 3 bases, V lost 9 bases, and 2 bases had no gene match. The CDR3 protein is CARQGSYNEQFF. The CDR3 coding sequence is TGTGCCAGACAGGGGAGCTACAATGAGCAGTTCTTC.

The chain joins TRBV28 to TRBJ2-5; D gene unclear. The CDR3 length is 12 residues. From germline, CDR1 is MDHEN and CDR2 SYDVKM. Deletions cut 6 bases from V and 5 bases from J, with 10 bases between. The CDR3 DNA sequence: TGTGCCAGCAGAAGCCATGGGGAGACCCAGTACTTC. Translation gives CASRSHGETQYF.

The chain links TRBV28 to TRBJ2-7; D unresolved. The CDR3 spans 14 residues. Germline assignment: CDR1 MDHEN and CDR2 SYDVKM. Trimming shortened V by 5 bases and J by 1 base, and 12 bases separated the two germline ends. CDR3 DNA sequence: TGTGCCAGCAGTACGCAGCCAATTTCCTACGAGCAGTACTTC. Its translation: CASSTQPISYEQYF.

The chain uses TRBV30 and TRBJ1-1, with D maybe TRBD1 (5 bases). CDR3 length: 12 amino acids. Per germline, CDR1 GTSNPN and CDR2 SVGIG (reference sequence). The ends were cut back, 6 bases at V and 4 bases at J, with 12 bases in the middle. In DNA form, the CDR3 reads TGTGCCTGTGGGACGATAAGCACTGAAGCTTTCTTT. Translated: CACGTISTEAFF.